The text below deals with one T cell receptor (beta chain). Its antigen is currently unknown. This sample was included in a study of shared clonotypes between healthy human individuals. Study summary: Per donor, three plates held CD4 naive cells, three held CD4 memory, two held CD8 naive and one held CD8 memory. Regarding the study as a whole: Collection of samples was limited to blood; tissue repertoires likely differ.

The CDR3 is 15 amino acids. J gave up 3 bases and V 1 base, and 4 bases lay outside the gene matches. CDR1 and CDR2 from the germline V gene are GTSNPN and SVGIG (reference sequence). Naive CD8 cells comprised CD45RO-negative, CCR7-positively selected cells, excluding terminally differentiated effector memory CD45RA+ cells. Every immunoSEQ plate was one replicate of a subset's evenly spread DNA. The data were produced by immunoSEQ multiplex PCR, yet TCRdb's version contains in-frame clones alone and is incomplete. This repertoire shows about 2 million clones, approximately 94% found once; its top ten account for roughly 1%.

The genes are TRBV30 and TRBJ2-3; 10 bases are shared with TRBD2. Sequencing was carried out using naive CD8+ T cells sorted from blood. The source is a man younger than 35 in good health. For the CDR3, the DNA is TGTGCCTGGAGTGCCAGCGGGGGGGAAACAGATACGCAGTATTTT. Its protein is CAWSASGGETDTQYF.